What follows describes a single T cell receptor (beta chain). This clone was seen more than once but under ten times. No cognate antigen has been identified for it. No qualities accompany the bases; no much larger clone lies one base away. The data originate from a study of T cell responses to AZD1222 COVID-19 vaccine (dated by TCRdb to about 2021). Context from the whole study: AZD1222 recipients with second doses at about 4 weeks or about 12 weeks were pooled, because spike-specific TCR depth and breadth did not differ between schedules. A total of just over 230 trial participants underwent TCR sequencing, of whom 200 to 220 had received two doses of AZD1222 and about 25 had received two doses of the MenACWY control vaccine. Trial participants were enrolled by age into subgroups of 18-55, 56-69 and 70-plus years, and 148, 28 and 57 TCR-sequenced participants, respectively, were included in these subgroups.

On the study overall, not on this receptor specifically: Because no day 14 peak-response samples were available, repertoires were characterized only after the peak T cell response. Participants were mostly white British and included more females than males, and it was suggested by the authors that clonal diversity may have been underestimated. The vaccine-associated CD4 TCRs covered the entire spike protein, and the dominant responses fell in regions 160-218 and 743-854. A significant rise in spike-specific TCR breadth and depth was observed after two AZD1222 doses relative to day 0 and relative to MenACWY recipients. Reportedly, close to half of the unique spike-specific TCRs recognized epitopes lying outside the regions that are mutated in the B.1.351 and B.1.1.7 variants. The 56-69-year group was small, and its depth increase did not reach significance, likely because of low power. Only a handful of AZD1222 recipients were SARS-CoV-2 seropositive at baseline, limiting conclusions about previously exposed vaccinees.

The CDR3 regions of human TCRbeta chains were subjected to immunosequencing. In the paper's pipeline: TCRs in the repertoires were matched against a reference library of SARS-CoV-2-specific TCRs that had been generated with the MIRA antigen-specificity platform. Breadth meant the fraction of unique TCRs that were SARS-CoV-2-associated, whereas depth meant the fraction of total T cells that were SARS-CoV-2-associated. Using the MIRA data, each spike-specific TCR was assigned both to the spike region to which the TCR was reactive and to a CD4 or CD8 class. Log10-transformed breadth and depth values were compared by one-way ANOVA with Sidak's multiple comparisons tests. In its TCRdb copy, this immuneACCESS table keeps in-frame sequences only and misses some clones. Where compared with another copy, unresolved V genes explain less than half of these, and the others have no known cause. The V and J calls and clone size come from that table; D and trimming were worked out from the DNA. The sample table lists approximately 97,000 clones, around 82% of them with a count of one. The ten largest clones represent 15% to 20% of the sample.

Taken with the paper, the label for time point translates to: baseline before first vaccination. Samples from vaccinated people were obtained from the UK trials COV001 and COV002, which included a single-blind randomized controlled phase 2/3 trial of AZD1222 (ChAdOx1 nCoV-19) in healthy adults. For TCRbeta chain sequencing, PBMC samples from trial participants were taken at day 0 and at day 28 after the second dose. The source was peripheral blood, collected on day 0 of AZD1222 vaccination. The receptor's source is an adult in good health.

The DNA reads TGTGCCAGCATGACAGGGGGGAACTATGGCTACACCTTC. This codes for CASMTGGNYGYTF. The chain was built from TRBV2 and TRBJ1-2; 9 bases in the junction line up with TRBD1. V is trimmed back by 7 bases and J by 2 bases, and the junction contains 2 bases that no gene match accounts for. Spanning cysteine to phenylalanine, the CDR3 consists of 13 amino acids. Solely the CDR3 DNA is kept, with 39 bases framed from the first base. The germline V gene specifies SNHLY as CDR1 and FYNNEI as CDR2.